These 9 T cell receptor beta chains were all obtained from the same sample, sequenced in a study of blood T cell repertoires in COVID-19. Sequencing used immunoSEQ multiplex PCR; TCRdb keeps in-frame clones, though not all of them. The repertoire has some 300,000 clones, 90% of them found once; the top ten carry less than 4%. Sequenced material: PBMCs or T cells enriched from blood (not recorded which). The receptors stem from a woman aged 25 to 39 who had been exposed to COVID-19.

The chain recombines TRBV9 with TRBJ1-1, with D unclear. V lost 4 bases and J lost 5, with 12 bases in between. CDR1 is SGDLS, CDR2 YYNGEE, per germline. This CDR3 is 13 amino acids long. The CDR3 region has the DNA TGTGCCAGCAGCCCAAGCGGGTTTACTGAAGCTTTCTTT. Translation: CASSPSGFTEAFF.

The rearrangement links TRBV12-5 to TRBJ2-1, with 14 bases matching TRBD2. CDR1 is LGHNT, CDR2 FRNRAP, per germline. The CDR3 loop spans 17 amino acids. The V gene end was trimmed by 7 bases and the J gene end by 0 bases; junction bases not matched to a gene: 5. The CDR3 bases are TGTGCTAGTGCTCCGGGACTAGCGGGGGTCTCCTACAATGAGCAGTTCTTC. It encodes CASAPGLAGVSYNEQFF.

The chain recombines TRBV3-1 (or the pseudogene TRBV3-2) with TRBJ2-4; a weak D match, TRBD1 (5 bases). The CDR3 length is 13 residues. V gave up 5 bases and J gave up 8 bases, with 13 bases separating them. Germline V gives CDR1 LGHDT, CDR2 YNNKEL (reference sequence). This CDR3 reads CASSVSLTDIQYF. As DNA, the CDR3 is TGTGCCAGCAGCGTATCCCTGACAGACATTCAGTACTTC.

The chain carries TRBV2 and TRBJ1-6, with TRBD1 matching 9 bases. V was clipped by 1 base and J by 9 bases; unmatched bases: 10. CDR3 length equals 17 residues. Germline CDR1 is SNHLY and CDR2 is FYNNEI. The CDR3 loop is CASSEGGTGGWGSPLHF. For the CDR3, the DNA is TGTGCCAGCAGTGAAGGGGGAACAGGGGGCTGGGGTTCACCCCTCCACTTT.

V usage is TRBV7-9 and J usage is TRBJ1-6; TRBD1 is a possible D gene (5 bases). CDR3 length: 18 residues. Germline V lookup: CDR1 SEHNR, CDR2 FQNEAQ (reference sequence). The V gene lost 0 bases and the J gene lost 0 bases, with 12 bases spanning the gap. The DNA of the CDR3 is TGTGCCAGCAGCTTAGCCAGGGATAGGAGCTCCTATAATTCACCCCTCCACTTT. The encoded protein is CASSLARDRSSYNSPLHF.

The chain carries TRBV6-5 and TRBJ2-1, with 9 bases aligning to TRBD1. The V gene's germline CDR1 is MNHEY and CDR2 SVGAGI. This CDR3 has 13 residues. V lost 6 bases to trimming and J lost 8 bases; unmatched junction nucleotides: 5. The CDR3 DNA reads TGTGCCAGCAGCCGGGACAGGGACCATGAGCAGTTCTTC. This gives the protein CASSRDRDHEQFF.

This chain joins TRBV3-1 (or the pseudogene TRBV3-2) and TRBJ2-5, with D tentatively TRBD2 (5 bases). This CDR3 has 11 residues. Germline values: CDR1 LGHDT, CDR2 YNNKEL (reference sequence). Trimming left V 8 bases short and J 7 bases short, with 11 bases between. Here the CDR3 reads CASLGRGTQYF. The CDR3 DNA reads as TGTGCCAGCTTGGGCCGGGGGACCCAGTACTTC.

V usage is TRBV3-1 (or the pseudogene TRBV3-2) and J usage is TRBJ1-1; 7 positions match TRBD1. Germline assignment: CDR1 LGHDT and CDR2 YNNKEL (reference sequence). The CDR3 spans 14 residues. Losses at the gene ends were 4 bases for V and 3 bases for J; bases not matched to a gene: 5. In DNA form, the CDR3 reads TGTGCCAGCAGCCGACAGGGCAGCTACACTGAAGCTTTCTTT. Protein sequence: CASSRQGSYTEAFF.

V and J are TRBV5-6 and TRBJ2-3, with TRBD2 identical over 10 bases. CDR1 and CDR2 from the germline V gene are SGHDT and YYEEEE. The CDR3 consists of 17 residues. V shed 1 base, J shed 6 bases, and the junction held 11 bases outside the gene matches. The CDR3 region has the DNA TGTGCCAGCAGCTTGATGCGTAGCGGGGGGCCCTCCGATACGCAGTATTTT. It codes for CASSLMRSGGPSDTQYF.